The subject of this entry is one TCR beta chain. Other DNA sequences in this sample translate to the same CDR3. This sample is part of a study of OX40 agonist ivuxolimab in advanced cancers. The CDR3 consists of 13 residues. The V end lost 6 bases, the J end lost 1 base, and 9 bases lay between the germline ends. Germline V gene data show CDR1 as KGHSH and CDR2 as LQKENI. Using immunoSEQ multiplex PCR, the repertoire was profiled, and TCRdb retains in-frame clones only, with some absent. The sample includes tens of thousands of clones, about nine tenths of them seen just once. Here the sequenced sample was CD4+ or CD8+ T cells sorted from blood, taken in a trial of the OX40 agonist ivuxolimab. The chain employs TRBV18 and TRBJ1-1, with a possible D match to TRBD1 (5 bases). This receptor was identified in an adult with an advanced solid tumor such as melanoma, head and neck, liver or kidney cancer. DNA of the CDR3: TGTGCCAGCTCCCCCCAGGGGAACACTGAAGCTTTCTTT. This translates into CASSPQGNTEAFF.